A selection of T cell receptor beta chains follows, all from one sample in a study of cytotoxic CD8 clonotypes in ibrutinib-treated CLL. Sequenced by immunoSEQ multiplex PCR; TCRdb stores in-frame clones only, minus some. The table shows around 20,000 clones, with about two thirds occurring only once. The sequencing here drew on PBMCs, taken after 24 months of ibrutinib treatment. The receptors come from a human donor with chronic lymphocytic leukemia. Each CDR3 is given with its conserved first and last residue. D genes are given only for firm matches. The size entry is marked missing in some rows and otherwise reads once, few, many or a size class.

clone size: few; V gene: TRBV30; J gene: TRBJ1-5; D gene: NA; CDR3 DNA: TGTGCCTGGAGTGTACGATCAGGCAATCAGCCCCAGCATTTT; CDR3 protein: CAWSVRSGNQPQHF
clone size: few; V gene: TRBV7-9; J gene: TRBJ1-6; D gene: NA; CDR3 DNA: TGTGCCAGCAGCTCGCCGGGCCTTAATTCACCCCTCCACTTT; CDR3 protein: CASSSPGLNSPLHF
clone size: NA; V gene: TRBV5-6; J gene: TRBJ2-1; D gene: NA; CDR3 DNA: TGTGCCAGCAGCCAAACCTACAATGAGCAGTTCTTC; CDR3 protein: CASSQTYNEQFF
clone size: NA; V gene: TRBV5-6; J gene: TRBJ2-3; D gene: TRBD2; CDR3 DNA: TGTGCCAGCAGCTGGGGACTAGCGGGGGGCACAGATACGCAGTATTTT; CDR3 protein: CASSWGLAGGTDTQYF
clone size: few; V gene: TRBV19; J gene: TRBJ2-1; D gene: TRBD2; CDR3 DNA: TGTGCCAGTGGAATTTCACTAGCGCGGGAATACAATGAGCAGTTCTTC; CDR3 protein: CASGISLAREYNEQFF
clone size: NA; V gene: TRBV7-9; J gene: TRBJ2-7; D gene: NA; CDR3 DNA: TGTGCCAGCAGCTCACCGGGACTCGGTCGGTACGAGCAGTACTTC; CDR3 protein: CASSSPGLGRYEQYF
clone size: NA; V gene: TRBV4-2; J gene: TRBJ2-3; D gene: NA; CDR3 DNA: TGTGCCAGCAGCTGGTTGCGCGGGGCCGACTTCTTCACAGATACGCAGTATTTT; CDR3 protein: CASSWLRGADFFTDTQYF
clone size: NA; V gene: TRBV7-9; J gene: TRBJ2-1; D gene: NA; CDR3 DNA: TGTGCCAGCAGCTTCCAAGGGGCCTACAATGAGCAGTTCTTC; CDR3 protein: CASSFQGAYNEQFF
clone size: once; V gene: TRBV2; J gene: TRBJ2-3; D gene: NA; CDR3 DNA: TGTGCCAGCAAGTGGACAGTTTCCCGCACAGATACGCAGTATTTT; CDR3 protein: CASKWTVSRTDTQYF
clone size: few; V gene: TRBV5-4; J gene: TRBJ1-2; D gene: TRBD1; CDR3 DNA: TGTGCCAGCAGCTTGGCCCGGGGACAGGGGGCCTATGGCTACACCTTC; CDR3 protein: CASSLARGQGAYGYTF
clone size: NA; V gene: TRBV11-2; J gene: TRBJ2-1; D gene: TRBD2; CDR3 DNA: TGTGCCAGCAGCTTGGGGGGGTCCCACAATGAGCAGTTCTTC; CDR3 protein: CASSLGGSHNEQFF
clone size: NA; V gene: TRBV5-4; J gene: TRBJ2-2; D gene: TRBD2; CDR3 DNA: TGTGCCAGCAGCTTTAGCGGGGCCCGCGTCACCGGGGAGCTGTTTTTT; CDR3 protein: CASSFSGARVTGELFF
clone size: NA; V gene: TRBV13; J gene: TRBJ2-1; D gene: NA; CDR3 DNA: TGTGCCAGCAGATTACAAACCGGGATTGAGCAGTTCTTC; CDR3 protein: CASRLQTGIEQFF
clone size: NA; V gene: TRBV15; J gene: TRBJ2-7; D gene: NA; CDR3 DNA: TGTGCCACCAGCAGGGAGGGACAGTCCTACGAGCAGTACTTC; CDR3 protein: CATSREGQSYEQYF
clone size: NA; V gene: TRBV12-5; J gene: TRBJ1-1; D gene: NA; CDR3 DNA: TGTGCTAGTGGCGAATCTAGAACTGAAGCTTTCTTT; CDR3 protein: CASGESRTEAFF
clone size: few; V gene: TRBV18; J gene: TRBJ2-4; D gene: NA; CDR3 DNA: TGTGCCAGCTCACCGGGTCAAAACATTCAGTACTTC; CDR3 protein: CASSPGQNIQYF
clone size: NA; V gene: TRBV12-5; J gene: TRBJ2-7; D gene: NA; CDR3 DNA: TGTGCTAGTGTGGGACCTGCCTACGAGCAGTACTTC; CDR3 protein: CASVGPAYEQYF
clone size: NA; V gene: TRBV5-4; J gene: TRBJ1-2; D gene: NA; CDR3 DNA: TGTGCCAGCAACTACGGGGGGCTTAACTATGGCTACACCTTC; CDR3 protein: CASNYGGLNYGYTF
clone size: NA; V gene: TRBV4-1; J gene: TRBJ2-7; D gene: NA; CDR3 DNA: TGCGCCAGCAGCCAAGGATATGGTACAGGCTCCTACGAGCAGTACTTC; CDR3 protein: CASSQGYGTGSYEQYF
clone size: NA; V gene: TRBV9; J gene: TRBJ1-5; D gene: NA; CDR3 DNA: TGTGCCAGCAGCGTAGGAGATCCGGGGGATAGCAATCAGCCCCAGCATTTT; CDR3 protein: CASSVGDPGDSNQPQHF
clone size: NA; V gene: TRBV18; J gene: TRBJ2-5; D gene: NA; CDR3 DNA: TGTGCCAGCTCACACGGACGGAACCAAGAGACCCAGTACTTC; CDR3 protein: CASSHGRNQETQYF
clone size: NA; V gene: TRBV7-2; J gene: TRBJ1-2; D gene: NA; CDR3 DNA: TGTGCCAGCAGCTATAAAGGGGGGACCTATGGCTACACCTTC; CDR3 protein: CASSYKGGTYGYTF
clone size: medium-sized; V gene: TRBV5-1; J gene: TRBJ2-5; D gene: TRBD1; CDR3 DNA: TGCGCCAGCAGCCGAGAGACAGGGCCTCCGTACCAAGAGACCCAGTACTTC; CDR3 protein: CASSRETGPPYQETQYF
clone size: NA; V gene: TRBV19; J gene: TRBJ1-5; D gene: NA; CDR3 DNA: TGTGCCAGTAGTAACGGGGTCCTTCCTCAGCCCCAGCATTTT; CDR3 protein: CASSNGVLPQPQHF
clone size: NA; V gene: TRBV15; J gene: TRBJ2-2; D gene: TRBD1; CDR3 DNA: TGTGCCACCAGCGACCGGGACAGATACACCGGGGAGCTGTTTTTT; CDR3 protein: CATSDRDRYTGELFF
clone size: NA; V gene: TRBV7-6; J gene: TRBJ1-1; D gene: NA; CDR3 DNA: TGTGCCAGCAGCTTAGGTCAAAACACTGAAGCTTTCTTT; CDR3 protein: CASSLGQNTEAFF
clone size: NA; V gene: TRBV15; J gene: TRBJ2-7; D gene: NA; CDR3 DNA: TGTGCCACCGCTGAGGGACGGACCTACGAGCAGTACTTC; CDR3 protein: CATAEGRTYEQYF
clone size: many; V gene: TRBV11-2; J gene: TRBJ1-2; D gene: NA; CDR3 DNA: TGTGCCAGCAGCCCGTCATCAGGCTATGGCTACACCTTC; CDR3 protein: CASSPSSGYGYTF
clone size: NA; V gene: TRBV19; J gene: TRBJ2-1; D gene: TRBD2; CDR3 DNA: TGTGCCAGTAGGGGGACTAGCGGAGAAGTTTACAATGAGCAGTTCTTC; CDR3 protein: CASRGTSGEVYNEQFF
clone size: NA; V gene: TRBV7-6; J gene: TRBJ1-3; D gene: NA; CDR3 DNA: TGTGCCAGCAGCCCAAGGGCCGACCGCAGCTCTGGAAACACCATATATTTT; CDR3 protein: CASSPRADRSSGNTIYF
clone size: many; V gene: TRBV12-5; J gene: TRBJ2-7; D gene: TRBD1; CDR3 DNA: TGTGCTAGTGCCAACCTCCGGGACAGCTACGAGCAGTACTTC; CDR3 protein: CASANLRDSYEQYF
clone size: few; V gene: TRBV9; J gene: TRBJ2-7; D gene: NA; CDR3 DNA: TGTGCCAGCAGCGTAGCTGTTGGAGGGAACGAGCAGTACTTC; CDR3 protein: CASSVAVGGNEQYF
clone size: NA; V gene: TRBV30; J gene: TRBJ2-3; D gene: TRBD1; CDR3 DNA: TGTGCCTGGAGTGTCGGGACAGCCCTTAGCACAGATACGCAGTATTTT; CDR3 protein: CAWSVGTALSTDTQYF
clone size: NA; V gene: TRBV7-9; J gene: TRBJ2-7; D gene: TRBD2; CDR3 DNA: TGTGCCAGCAGCCCCAGGCGGGGGATCCACGAGCAGTACTTC; CDR3 protein: CASSPRRGIHEQYF
clone size: NA; V gene: TRBV29-1; J gene: TRBJ1-2; D gene: NA; CDR3 DNA: TGCAGCGTTGACGGGGATCCCTTCCCCTATGGCTACACCTTC; CDR3 protein: CSVDGDPFPYGYTF
clone size: NA; V gene: TRBV19; J gene: TRBJ1-2; D gene: NA; CDR3 DNA: TGTGCCAGTAGTATAGATCTATTGACCGGCTACACCTTC; CDR3 protein: CASSIDLLTGYTF
clone size: NA; V gene: TRBV18; J gene: TRBJ2-5; D gene: NA; CDR3 DNA: TGTGCCAGCTCACCAAGAAGGGACCAAGAGACCCAGTACTTC; CDR3 protein: CASSPRRDQETQYF
clone size: NA; V gene: TRBV18; J gene: TRBJ2-3; D gene: TRBD1; CDR3 DNA: TGTGCCAGCTCCCCAACCTCGGGGACAGGGGGCTTGGGAGATACGCAGTATTTT; CDR3 protein: CASSPTSGTGGLGDTQYF
clone size: NA; V gene: TRBV25-1; J gene: TRBJ1-2; D gene: NA; CDR3 DNA: TGTGCCAGCAGTTTTCGGACAGCCGAGGGCTACACCTTC; CDR3 protein: CASSFRTAEGYTF
clone size: NA; V gene: TRBV7-8; J gene: TRBJ2-2; D gene: TRBD1; CDR3 DNA: TGTGCCAGCAGCCGAACAGGGGGCCAAACCGGGGAGCTGTTTTTT; CDR3 protein: CASSRTGGQTGELFF
clone size: once; V gene: TRBV5-6; J gene: TRBJ1-2; D gene: NA; CDR3 DNA: TGTGCCAGCAGCTTGGAAGGGAGATACACCCACTTC; CDR3 protein: CASSLEGRYTHF
clone size: NA; V gene: TRBV4-2; J gene: TRBJ1-5; D gene: NA; CDR3 DNA: TGTGCCAGCAGCCAAGATCCGGGCGGCAATCAGCCCCAGCATTTT; CDR3 protein: CASSQDPGGNQPQHF
clone size: NA; V gene: TRBV11-2; J gene: TRBJ2-7; D gene: NA; CDR3 DNA: TGTGCCAGCAGCTCCCCCCGCCGAGGGGACCACGAGCAGTACTTC; CDR3 protein: CASSSPRRGDHEQYF
clone size: once; V gene: TRBV29-1; J gene: TRBJ2-7; D gene: NA; CDR3 DNA: TGCAGCGTTCGCAGGGCGAACGAGCAGTACTTC; CDR3 protein: CSVRRANEQYF
clone size: few; V gene: TRBV5-4; J gene: TRBJ1-2; D gene: TRBD1; CDR3 DNA: TGTGCCAGCAGCCCTCTCGGACAGGGCTATGGCTACACCTTC; CDR3 protein: CASSPLGQGYGYTF